Sequencing of this TCR beta chain was carried out in a study of control samples from healthy donors and cancer patients. The assay was immunoSEQ multiplex PCR, and TCRdb's table has in-frame clones only and misses some. This table holds under 200,000 clones, around 95% found once. With 3 bases removed from V and 3 bases from J, the gap between germline ends came to 12 bases. CDR1 is SGDLS, CDR2 YYNGEE, per germline. The CDR3 runs 14 residues. Specimen: blood. The V gene is TRBV9, the J gene TRBJ1-2; D not certain. This sequence originates from a woman between 40 and 55 years old in good health. DNA for the CDR3: TGTGCCAGCAGCGCGGTTAACATCGACTATGGCTACACCTTC. Residues: CASSAVNIDYGYTF.